Listed below are T cell receptor beta chains from one sample, sequenced in a study of Graves' ophthalmopathy and Graves' hyperthyroidism. Each CDR3 protein is one row after TCRdb ran MiXCR on the multiplex PCR reads. The sample gives over 150,000 distinct CDR3 sequences, more than 30% of which show up once; roughly 5.2% is in the top ten. Material for sequencing was peripheral blood. The source is a woman between 40 and 50 years old with Graves' ophthalmopathy. Each CDR3 is given with its conserved first and last residue. The order of the fields is V gene, D gene, J gene, CDR3 protein. The D gene is left open where the match is weak.

>TRBV6-2/TRBV6-3|TRBD1|TRBJ2-7
CASSSGDRARGRYEQYF
>TRBV11-2|.|TRBJ1-2
CASSLFGGGRTGYTF
>TRBV10-3|.|TRBJ1-2
CAISPDHYGYTF
>TRBV6-5|TRBD1|TRBJ1-5
CASSYSARGRGNQPQHF
>TRBV2|TRBD2|TRBJ2-5
CASSEVAGGMIQYF
>TRBV12-3/TRBV12-4|.|TRBJ2-2
CASRPGLNTGELFF
>TRBV13|.|TRBJ1-5
CASSSSAQPQHF
>TRBV10-3|.|TRBJ2-5
CAISESPDETQYF
>TRBV12-3/TRBV12-4|TRBD2|TRBJ2-7
CASVAGAGAREQYF
>TRBV20-1|.|TRBJ1-1
CSAREGGVAEAFF
>TRBV6-1|TRBD2|TRBJ2-7
CASSKLAGGAVEQYF
>TRBV20-1|TRBD2|TRBJ2-7
CSAREVDAGVHEQYF
>TRBV13|TRBD2|TRBJ2-2
CASSLAQRGLAGVETGELFF
>TRBV6-1|.|TRBJ2-7
CASSPDTKGVYEQYF
>TRBV27|.|TRBJ2-2
CASTPALPGVAGELFF
>TRBV7-8|TRBD1|TRBJ1-1
CASSSRQGEAFF
>TRBV4-1|TRBD2|TRBJ2-5
CASSQYIGGVGETQYF
>TRBV6-2/TRBV6-3|.|TRBJ1-1
CASSRTTVNTEAFF
>TRBV4-1|.|TRBJ1-1
CASSQDWGGNTEAFF
>TRBV11-1|.|TRBJ2-7
CASGRYSYEQYF
>TRBV28|TRBD2|TRBJ2-4
CASSLLGLAKNIQYF
>TRBV6-5|.|TRBJ1-3
CASSSQPLSGNTIYF
>TRBV29-1|.|TRBJ1-1
CSVVRVNTEAFF
>TRBV28|.|TRBJ2-5
CASSLVAVQETQYF
>TRBV7-2|.|TRBJ2-7
CASSPTGSSRYEQYF
>TRBV15|.|TRBJ1-2
CATSRGRGDNGYTF
>TRBV6-1|.|TRBJ2-7
CVSSLGLASYEQYF
>TRBV27|.|TRBJ1-2
CASSFQGSFDGYTF
>TRBV10-3|.|TRBJ1-1
CAIQKQGRDTEAFF
>TRBV6-5|.|TRBJ1-3
CASSFGGSNTIYF
>TRBV28|.|TRBJ2-4
CASSPRGTTNIQYF
>TRBV20-1|TRBD2|TRBJ2-7
CSARDLSGRVSSYEQYF
>TRBV12-3/TRBV12-4|TRBD1|TRBJ1-1
CASTRTGSILF
>TRBV12-5|.|TRBJ1-1
CASASQGRTEAFF
>TRBV2|.|TRBJ1-5
CASSEPWEVRPQHF
>TRBV5-5|.|TRBJ2-5
CASSLEGKETQYF
>TRBV30|.|TRBJ1-1
CASADMENTEAFF
>TRBV25-1|TRBD1|TRBJ1-2
CASRSGTADKNYGYTF
>TRBV11-2|.|TRBJ2-5
CASSFNDYQETQYF
>TRBV20-1|.|TRBJ2-7
CSARSGAPYEQYF
>TRBV6-5|.|TRBJ1-5
CASSYSIGDQPQHF
>TRBV28|.|TRBJ2-7
CASSPTLHFDEQYF
>TRBV27|TRBD1|TRBJ2-7
CASSLSWRQGACEQYF
>TRBV6-1|.|TRBJ1-1
CASREWGGVNTEAFF
>TRBV6-2/TRBV6-3|TRBD1|TRBJ2-7
CASSYRGTGVHEQYF
>TRBV12-3/TRBV12-4|.|TRBJ1-5
CASSVRSQPQHF
>TRBV11-1|.|TRBJ2-2
CASSFVYQGRITGELFF
>TRBV6-1|.|TRBJ2-7
CASTLSGASSSYEQYF
>TRBV19|.|TRBJ1-3
CASRVGGSSGNTIYF
>TRBV6-1|.|TRBJ1-6
CASSKGSPNNSPLHF
>TRBV12-3/TRBV12-4|.|TRBJ1-2
CASSFSGGIYGYTF
>TRBV20-1|TRBD1|TRBJ2-4
CSAEGQGPKNIQYF
>TRBV12-3/TRBV12-4|.|TRBJ1-1
CASSYGGAFTEAFF
>TRBV6-5|.|TRBJ2-4
CASSYGSTKNIQYF
>TRBV11-1|.|TRBJ2-7
CASSSSNEQYF
>TRBV6-1|.|TRBJ2-7
CASRASAEQYF
>TRBV12-3/TRBV12-4|.|TRBJ1-5
CASSPVGRGGPQHF